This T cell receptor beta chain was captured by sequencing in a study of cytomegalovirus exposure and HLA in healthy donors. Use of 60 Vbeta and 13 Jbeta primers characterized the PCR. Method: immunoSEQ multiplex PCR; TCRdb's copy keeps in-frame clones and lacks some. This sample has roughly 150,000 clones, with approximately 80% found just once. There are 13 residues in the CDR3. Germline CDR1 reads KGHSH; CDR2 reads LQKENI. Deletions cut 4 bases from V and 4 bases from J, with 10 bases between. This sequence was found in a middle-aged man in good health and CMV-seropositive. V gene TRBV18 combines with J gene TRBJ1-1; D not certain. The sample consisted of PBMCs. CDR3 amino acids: CASSRGGGTEAFF. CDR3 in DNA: TGTGCCAGCTCACGTGGAGGAGGCACTGAAGCTTTCTTT.